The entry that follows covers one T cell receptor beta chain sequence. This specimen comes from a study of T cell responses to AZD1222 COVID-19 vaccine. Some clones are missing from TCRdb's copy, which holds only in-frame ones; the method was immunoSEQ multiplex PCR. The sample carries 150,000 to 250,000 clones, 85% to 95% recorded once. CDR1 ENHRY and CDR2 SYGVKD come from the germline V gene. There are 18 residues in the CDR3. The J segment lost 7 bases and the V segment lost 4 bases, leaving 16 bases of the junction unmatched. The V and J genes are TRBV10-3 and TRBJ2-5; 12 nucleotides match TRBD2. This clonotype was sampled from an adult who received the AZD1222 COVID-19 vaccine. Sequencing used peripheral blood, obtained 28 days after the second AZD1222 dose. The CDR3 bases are TGTGCCATCAGTGGAGATGGGACTAGCGGGCCCCAGGGGCGGACCCAGTACTTC. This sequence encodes CAISGDGTSGPQGRTQYF.